The 17 T cell receptor beta chains given below trace back to one sample, sequenced in a study of blood T cell repertoires in COVID-19. Repertoires were generated with immunoSEQ multiplex PCR, while TCRdb's copy carries only in-frame clones and drops some. This sample has more than 95,000 clones, with around 90% found just once. The sample comprised peripheral blood. The receptor source for this set is a human donor in a cohort sampled during active COVID-19.

J is TRBJ2-1 and V is TRBV30; 15 nucleotides align to TRBD2. The CDR3 consists of 14 residues. V trimming: 4 bases; J trimming: 8 bases; junction bases outside the gene matches: 3. The germline V gene encodes CDR1 GTSNPN and CDR2 SVGIG (reference sequence). The CDR3 sequence is CAWTRTSGRDEQFF. In DNA, the CDR3 is TGTGCCTGGACGCGGACTAGCGGGAGGGATGAGCAGTTCTTC.

The chain combines TRBV19 with TRBJ1-5, with a tentative D call TRBD1 (5 bases). Germline CDR1 and CDR2: LNHDA and SQIVND (reference sequence). Trimming removed 1 base at V and 0 bases at J, with 13 bases between. The CDR3 has 17 amino acids. The CDR3 spells CASSIGLRGYSNQPQHF. The CDR3 DNA follows: TGTGCCAGTAGTATAGGTCTAAGGGGTTATAGCAATCAGCCCCAGCATTTT.

This clone has just a few counts. The V and J genes are TRBV11-2 and TRBJ1-1; 9 bases fit TRBD1. After removal of 5 bases from V and 0 bases from J, the junction contained 10 bases not matched to a gene. Germline V CDR1 and CDR2: SGHAT, FQNNGV. The CDR3 contains 17 residues. DNA of the CDR3: TGTGCCAGCAGCCCCCACTCCCGACAGGGGGTGAACACTGAAGCTTTCTTT. Translation: CASSPHSRQGVNTEAFF.

This chain uses TRBV5-8 with TRBJ2-7; D not certain. The CDR3 runs to 12 residues. The germline gives CDR1 SGHTS, CDR2 YDEGEE. V was pared by 0 bases and J by 5 bases, with 6 bases between. The DNA for the CDR3 is TGTGCCAGCAGCTTGGCGGTCGACGAGCAGTACTTC. Residues: CASSLAVDEQYF.

This clone has only a few counts. The gene calls are TRBV7-9 and TRBJ2-5; TRBD2 matches at 9 bases. The CDR3 is 16 residues long. The germline V gene has CDR1 SEHNR and CDR2 FQNEAQ (reference sequence). The ends lost 3 bases at V and 5 bases at J; junction bases unmatched: 10. The CDR3 is CASSFIDSGRGETQYF. The CDR3 DNA sequence: TGTGCCAGCAGCTTCATCGATAGCGGGAGAGGTGAGACCCAGTACTTC. The full variable domain, rest sourced from reference TRBV7-9 and TRBJ2-5, is DTGVSQNPRHKITKRGQNVTFRCDPISEHNRLYWYRQTLGQGPEFLTYFQNEAQLEKSRLLSDRFSAERPKGSFSTLEIQRTEQGDSAMYLCASSFIDSGRGETQYFGPGTRLLVL.

This clone was observed a few times. The chain recombines TRBV7-8 with TRBJ1-1; the match to TRBD1 covers 9 bases. Germline CDR1 and CDR2: SGHVS and FQNEAQ. J was trimmed by 4 bases and V by 5 bases; bases with no gene match: 17. The CDR3 is 18 amino acids. CDR3 in amino acids: CASSTTAGTGYLVTEAFF. As DNA, the CDR3 is TGTGCCAGCAGCACTACTGCAGGGACAGGGTATTTAGTCACTGAAGCTTTCTTT. The variable domain in full, with the rest retrieved from reference TRBV7-8 and TRBJ1-1, is GAGVSQSPRYKVAKRGQDVALRCDPISGHVSLFWYQQALGQGPEFLTYFQNEAQLDKSGLPSDRFFAERPEGSVSTLKIQRTQQEDSAVYLCASSTTAGTGYLVTEAFFGQGTRLTVV.

V usage is TRBV6-5 and J usage is TRBJ2-2; possible D gene TRBD2, 5 bases. The germline gives CDR1 MNHEY, CDR2 SVGAGI. Trimming cost V 4 bases and J 7 bases, with 13 bases left between them. This CDR3 comprises 14 residues. The CDR3 loop is CASSLTGIRGELFF. The CDR3, as DNA: TGTGCCAGCAGTTTGACGGGAATCCGCGGGGAGCTGTTTTTT.

This clone was recorded once. This rearrangement joins TRBV7-2 to TRBJ1-2; tentatively, D is TRBD1 (6 bases). Germline values: CDR1 SGHTA, CDR2 FQGNSA. The CDR3 totals 17 residues. V lost 5 bases to trimming and J lost 6 bases, with 25 bases between them. The DNA of the CDR3 is TGTGCCAGCAGCCTTTTCTTAGGAAGTGAAGCAGGGGATGGCTACACCTTC. It yields the protein CASSLFLGSEAGDGYTF.

The chain joins TRBV7-9 to TRBJ1-2, with 7 bases that match TRBD1. The CDR3 has 12 residues. The germline V gene encodes CDR1 SEHNR and CDR2 FQNEAQ (reference sequence). V lost 6 bases to trimming and J lost 7 bases; unmatched junction nucleotides: 5. CDR3 sequence (DNA): TGTGCCAGCAGTCCGACAGGGCTTGGCTACACCTTC. Its translation is CASSPTGLGYTF.

The chain combines TRBV2 with TRBJ2-7; 8 nucleotides align to TRBD2. The length of the CDR3 is 17 residues. Germline V gene lookup returns CDR1 SNHLY and CDR2 FYNNEI. V dropped 2 bases and J dropped 5; count of bases not matched to a gene: 14. The CDR3 here is CASSEQTIAGTTNEQYF. CDR3 nucleotide sequence: TGTGCCAGCAGTGAACAGACTATAGCGGGAACCACCAACGAGCAGTACTTC.

This chain connects TRBV6-5 to TRBJ1-4; TRBD1 might be the D (6 bases). Germline CDR1 and CDR2: MNHEY and SVGAGI. Trimming took 9 bases from V and 7 from J, leaving 21 bases between them. The CDR3 extends over 15 amino acids. DNA for the CDR3: TGTGCCAGTACCTTTACAGGGTATAACACTGAAAAACTGTTTTTT. This gives the protein CASTFTGYNTEKLFF.

CDR3 region: CASSPSAGGFYGYTF. The CDR3 DNA reads as TGTGCCAGTAGTCCCTCCGCCGGCGGTTTCTATGGCTACACCTTC. The rearrangement links TRBV19 to TRBJ1-2; no definite D call. This CDR3 contains 15 residues. The germline V gene encodes CDR1 LNHDA and CDR2 SQIVND (reference sequence). Between the trimmed V and J ends, which lost 5 bases and 4 bases, there was a span of 17 bases.

The chain has TRBV6-5 and TRBJ2-3, with 13 bases identical to TRBD2. Per germline, CDR1 MNHEY and CDR2 SVGAGI. The V segment lost 2 bases and the J segment 7 bases; nucleotides outside the gene matches: 3. The CDR3 sequence is 15 residues long. DNA for the CDR3: TGTGCCAGCAGTTACACTAGCGGGGGGGCGTATACGCAGTATTTT. Translated, it gives CASSYTSGGAYTQYF.

This chain connects TRBV7-3 to TRBJ2-3, with 9 bases identical to TRBD2. Germline lookup yields CDR1 SGHTA and CDR2 FQGTGA. V gave up 0 bases and J gave up 6 bases; unmatched junction bases: 1. This CDR3 contains 14 residues. In DNA, the CDR3 is TGTGCCAGCAGCTTAACGCTAGCGGGGGATACGCAGTATTTT. This gives the protein CASSLTLAGDTQYF.

J is TRBJ2-1 and V is TRBV4-2; 9 bases map to TRBD2. Germline V gene sequence: CDR1 LGHNA, CDR2 YNFKEQ. This CDR3 spans 16 amino acids. V shed 1 base, J shed 2 bases, and the junction held 3 bases outside the gene matches. This chain's CDR3 is CASSQGLAGTYNEQFF. As DNA, the CDR3 is TGTGCCAGCAGCCAAGGGCTAGCGGGAACCTACAATGAGCAGTTCTTC.

V is TRBV9 and J is TRBJ2-2; 8 nucleotides line up with TRBD2. Per germline, CDR1 SGDLS and CDR2 YYNGEE. The CDR3 is 15 amino acids. The J segment lost 4 bases and the V segment lost 3 bases, leaving 5 bases of the junction unmatched. In nucleotides, the CDR3 is TGTGCCAGCAGCGCAGCGGGGGCCCTCACCGGGGAGCTGTTTTTT. This codes for CASSAAGALTGELFF.

The chain recombines TRBV4-1 with TRBJ2-7; tentative D call: TRBD2 (6 bases). Germline lookup yields CDR1 MGHRA and CDR2 YSYEKL. CDR3 size: 15 residues. V dropped 0 bases and J dropped 4 bases, with 13 bases sitting between them. The CDR3 region is CASSQDIWGEYEQYF. The CDR3, as DNA: TGCGCCAGCAGCCAAGACATTTGGGGGGAATACGAGCAGTACTTC.